This TCR beta chain is drawn from a study of T cells in Graves' hyperthyroidism and ophthalmopathy. This clonotype has a count of ten or more. Germline CDR1 and CDR2: MDHEN and SYDVKM. V lost 7 bases and J lost 0, with 4 bases in between. The CDR3 is made up of 12 amino acids. RNA transcripts gave rise to amplified TCR beta CDR3 regions. Carried out on the TCR CDR3, a first-round RT-PCR used the HTBI primer set. TCRdb independently ran MiXCR on the multiplex PCR reads; one entry per CDR3 protein. The sample contains roughly 300,000 distinct CDR3 sequences, more than 11% of which appear only once. The gene calls are TRBV28 and TRBJ2-1, with unresolved D. Sequenced input: blood. This sequence was found in a woman in her 30s with Graves' hyperthyroidism. The CDR3 DNA sequence: TGTGCCAGCAAGAGCTCCTACAATGAGCAGTTCTTC. This translates into CASKSSYNEQFF.